This TCR beta chain was retrieved from a study of radiation and T cells in renal cell carcinoma. The length of the CDR3 is 14 residues. J was trimmed by 2 bases and V by 5 bases; bases with no gene match: 3. Germline CDR1 reads SGHNT; CDR2 reads YENEEA. This clone was counted only a few times. What it binds is not known. Whole-study results and caveats: Top tumor clonotypes rose in blood 2 weeks post-radiation, then contracted. Baseline intratumoral clonotype presence is unknown without pretreatment biopsies.

The time point: baseline pretreatment blood. Indicated treatment: 15 Gy SBRT to primary tumor, nephrectomy 4 weeks later. Serial blood draws occurred at baseline and 2 and 4 weeks post-SBRT. Only in-frame clones appear in the TCRdb table, and some are missing; sequencing was by immunoSEQ multiplex PCR. The sample lists 45,000 or so clones; roughly 80% were seen once. V gene TRBV11-3 combines with J gene TRBJ2-1; 7 bases agree with TRBD2. This TCR came from a woman between 65 and 79 years old with renal cell carcinoma. Sequenced here: blood, sampled from a patient whose treatment included radiotherapy and nephrectomy. For the CDR3, the DNA is TGTGCCAGCAGCAGCGGACTAGCCTACAATGAGCAGTTCTTC. It encodes CASSSGLAYNEQFF.